Listed below are T cell receptor beta chains from one sample, sequenced in a study of early T cells in non-severe SARS-CoV-2 infection. TCRdb used MiXCR to reprocess the 5' RACE reads, holding one entry per CDR3 protein. The table shows some 91,000 distinct CDR3 sequences, with roughly 13% occurring only once. The sample consisted of whole blood. All receptors come from an adult who was a healthcare worker with PCR-confirmed SARS-CoV-2 infection or an uninfected control (not recorded which). The CDR3 runs from the conserved cysteine through the conserved F or W. Each record gives: J gene, clone size, V gene, D gene, CDR3 protein, CDR3 DNA. The D gene is left open where the match is weak. Only some rows state a clone size, as once, few, many or a class for expanded clones.

j_call: TRBJ1-1; clone_size: NA; v_call: TRBV28; d_call: NA; cdr3_aa: CASSLEAPTEAFF; cdr3_nt: TGTGCCAGCAGTTTAGAAGCCCCCACTGAAGCTTTCTTT
j_call: TRBJ2-7; clone_size: many; v_call: TRBV6-2/TRBV6-3; d_call: NA; cdr3_aa: CASSRTTPYEQYF; cdr3_nt: TGTGCCAGCAGTCGGACAACCCCCTACGAGCAGTACTTC
j_call: TRBJ2-1; clone_size: many; v_call: TRBV2; d_call: NA; cdr3_aa: CASSEPTLLEQFF; cdr3_nt: TGTGCCAGCAGTGAACCCACATTGCTTGAGCAGTTCTTC
j_call: TRBJ1-1; clone_size: few; v_call: TRBV6-1; d_call: TRBD1; cdr3_aa: CASSEGDRDPF; cdr3_nt: TGTGCCAGCAGTGAAGGAGACAGGGACCCATTT
j_call: TRBJ1-6; clone_size: few; v_call: TRBV7-6; d_call: NA; cdr3_aa: CASSASTESHNSPLHF; cdr3_nt: TGTGCCAGCAGCGCGTCGACGGAGAGCCATAATTCACCCCTCCACTTT
j_call: TRBJ1-4; clone_size: NA; v_call: TRBV4-3; d_call: NA; cdr3_aa: CASSQTTGSNEKLFF; cdr3_nt: TGCGCCAGCAGCCAAACGACAGGCTCTAATGAAAAACTGTTTTTT
j_call: TRBJ2-2; clone_size: NA; v_call: TRBV19; d_call: NA; cdr3_aa: CATTPGGSVYTGELFF; cdr3_nt: TGTGCCACCACTCCTGGGGGGTCCGTGTACACCGGGGAGCTGTTTTTT
j_call: TRBJ1-1; clone_size: many; v_call: TRBV4-1; d_call: NA; cdr3_aa: CASTQGSLLNTEAFF; cdr3_nt: TGCGCCAGCACCCAAGGCAGCCTCCTGAACACTGAAGCTTTCTTT
j_call: TRBJ2-1; clone_size: many; v_call: TRBV24-1; d_call: NA; cdr3_aa: CATSDTGGYNEQFF; cdr3_nt: TGTGCCACCAGTGATACCGGGGGCTACAATGAGCAGTTCTTC
j_call: TRBJ1-6; clone_size: few; v_call: TRBV12-3/TRBV12-4; d_call: TRBD1; cdr3_aa: CASRAGTGTVNSPLHF; cdr3_nt: TGTGCCAGCAGGGCGGGCACCGGGACAGTGAATTCACCCCTCCACTTT
j_call: TRBJ1-6; clone_size: few; v_call: TRBV3-1; d_call: NA; cdr3_aa: CASSRGGNSPLHF; cdr3_nt: TGTGCCAGCAGCCGAGGGGGGAATTCACCCCTCCACTTT
j_call: TRBJ2-3; clone_size: NA; v_call: TRBV7-2; d_call: NA; cdr3_aa: CASRRMAAGYSDTQYF; cdr3_nt: TGTGCCAGCAGACGCATGGCCGCGGGGTACTCAGATACGCAGTATTTT
j_call: TRBJ2-7; clone_size: few; v_call: TRBV11-2; d_call: TRBD1; cdr3_aa: CASSFYRGSYEQYF; cdr3_nt: TGTGCCAGCAGCTTCTACAGGGGCTCCTACGAGCAGTACTTC
j_call: TRBJ1-1; clone_size: many; v_call: TRBV12-3/TRBV12-4; d_call: NA; cdr3_aa: CASSPKNRALNTEAFF; cdr3_nt: TGTGCCAGCAGTCCTAAAAACAGGGCGTTGAACACTGAAGCTTTCTTT
j_call: TRBJ2-1; clone_size: many; v_call: TRBV29-1; d_call: NA; cdr3_aa: CSVEGMSLYNEQFF; cdr3_nt: TGCAGCGTTGAGGGGATGAGTCTGTACAATGAGCAGTTCTTC
j_call: TRBJ2-1; clone_size: NA; v_call: TRBV7-2; d_call: TRBD2; cdr3_aa: CASSSSSGSYNEQFF; cdr3_nt: TGTGCCAGCAGCTCTTCTAGCGGGTCCTACAATGAGCAGTTCTTC
j_call: TRBJ1-1; clone_size: many; v_call: TRBV28; d_call: TRBD1; cdr3_aa: CASSSLGTGRDTEAFF; cdr3_nt: TGTGCCAGCAGTTCCTTGGGGACAGGGAGGGACACTGAAGCTTTCTTT
j_call: TRBJ1-2; clone_size: once; v_call: TRBV6-5; d_call: TRBD1; cdr3_aa: CASGDRLMGYGYTF; cdr3_nt: TGTGCCAGTGGGGACAGGTTAATGGGCTATGGCTACACCTTC
j_call: TRBJ1-5; clone_size: many; v_call: TRBV10-3; d_call: NA; cdr3_aa: CAIAGSDQPQHF; cdr3_nt: TGTGCCATTGCTGGGAGCGATCAGCCCCAGCATTTT
j_call: TRBJ2-1; clone_size: NA; v_call: TRBV5-1; d_call: TRBD1; cdr3_aa: CATSRDRGLSEQFF; cdr3_nt: TGCGCCACCAGCCGGGACAGGGGGCTAAGCGAGCAGTTCTTC
j_call: TRBJ2-1; clone_size: few; v_call: TRBV18; d_call: NA; cdr3_aa: CASSPGPGSYNEQFF; cdr3_nt: TGTGCCAGCTCACCAGGACCGGGGTCCTACAATGAGCAGTTCTTC
j_call: TRBJ1-1; clone_size: few; v_call: TRBV3-1; d_call: NA; cdr3_aa: CASSQDNRDPVTEAFF; cdr3_nt: TGTGCCAGCAGCCAAGATAACAGGGATCCGGTAACTGAAGCTTTCTTT
j_call: TRBJ2-5; clone_size: many; v_call: TRBV6-5; d_call: NA; cdr3_aa: CASRRGETQYF; cdr3_nt: TGTGCCAGCAGGAGAGGGGAGACCCAGTACTTC
j_call: TRBJ2-5; clone_size: many; v_call: TRBV7-9; d_call: TRBD2; cdr3_aa: CASSSGLAGIIRETQYF; cdr3_nt: TGTGCCAGCAGCTCGGGACTAGCGGGGATCATCCGGGAGACCCAGTACTTC
j_call: TRBJ1-2; clone_size: many; v_call: TRBV20-1; d_call: NA; cdr3_aa: CSARAGSLYGYTF; cdr3_nt: TGCAGTGCTAGAGCTGGCAGTCTCTATGGCTACACCTTC
j_call: TRBJ2-5; clone_size: many; v_call: TRBV7-3; d_call: TRBD2; cdr3_aa: CASSLTSGGVQETQYF; cdr3_nt: TGTGCCAGCAGCTTGACTAGCGGGGGAGTCCAAGAGACCCAGTACTTC
j_call: TRBJ2-7; clone_size: many; v_call: TRBV20-1; d_call: NA; cdr3_aa: CSARGQARAYEQYF; cdr3_nt: TGCAGTGCTAGAGGCCAGGCAAGGGCCTACGAGCAGTACTTC
j_call: TRBJ1-2; clone_size: NA; v_call: TRBV28; d_call: NA; cdr3_aa: CASSGGLYGYTF; cdr3_nt: TGTGCCAGCAGCGGGGGCCTCTATGGCTACACCTTC
j_call: TRBJ2-7; clone_size: many; v_call: TRBV6-5; d_call: NA; cdr3_aa: CASSSLGPVGTYEQYF; cdr3_nt: TGTGCCAGCAGTTCCCTGGGACCTGTGGGAACCTACGAGCAGTACTTC
j_call: TRBJ1-4; clone_size: NA; v_call: TRBV28; d_call: NA; cdr3_aa: CASSRTEPQTNEKLFF; cdr3_nt: TGTGCCAGCAGTAGGACAGAGCCCCAGACTAATGAAAAACTGTTTTTT
j_call: TRBJ2-7; clone_size: few; v_call: TRBV5-1; d_call: NA; cdr3_aa: CASSSTGIRGEQYF; cdr3_nt: TGCGCCAGCAGCTCCACAGGGATAAGGGGCGAGCAGTACTTC
j_call: TRBJ2-3; clone_size: once; v_call: TRBV29-1; d_call: NA; cdr3_aa: CSVLTGKTDTQYF; cdr3_nt: TGCAGCGTGCTGACAGGAAAAACAGATACGCAGTATTTT
j_call: TRBJ2-7; clone_size: NA; v_call: TRBV4-3; d_call: NA; cdr3_aa: CASSLGPDPYEQYF; cdr3_nt: TGCGCCAGCAGCCTAGGACCGGACCCATACGAGCAGTACTTC
j_call: TRBJ2-1; clone_size: NA; v_call: TRBV6-4; d_call: TRBD1; cdr3_aa: CASSRDSPSSYNEQFF; cdr3_nt: TGTGCCAGCAGTCGGGACAGTCCCAGCTCCTACAATGAGCAGTTCTTC
j_call: TRBJ1-1; clone_size: NA; v_call: TRBV18; d_call: NA; cdr3_aa: CASSFGGLGTEAFF; cdr3_nt: TGTGCCAGCTCATTCGGGGGGCTGGGCACTGAAGCTTTCTTT
j_call: TRBJ2-4; clone_size: NA; v_call: TRBV21-1; d_call: NA; cdr3_aa: CASSTKNIQYF; cdr3_nt: TGTGCCAGCAGCACCAAAAACATTCAGTACTTC
j_call: TRBJ2-1; clone_size: NA; v_call: TRBV11-2; d_call: NA; cdr3_aa: CASSYGLNEQFF; cdr3_nt: TGTGCCAGCAGCTACGGACTGAATGAGCAGTTCTTC
j_call: TRBJ1-4; clone_size: few; v_call: TRBV10-3; d_call: NA; cdr3_aa: CAISPGHRLEKLFF; cdr3_nt: TGTGCCATCAGCCCGGGACACCGGCTAGAAAAACTGTTTTTT
j_call: TRBJ2-2; clone_size: NA; v_call: TRBV7-3; d_call: NA; cdr3_aa: CASSLQGTTGELFF; cdr3_nt: TGTGCCAGCAGCTTACAGGGAACCACCGGGGAGCTGTTTTTT
j_call: TRBJ2-2; clone_size: few; v_call: TRBV4-2; d_call: NA; cdr3_aa: CASSPGDAGRGELFF; cdr3_nt: TGTGCCAGCAGCCCCGGGGACGCCGGCCGTGGGGAGCTGTTTTTT
j_call: TRBJ2-7; clone_size: few; v_call: TRBV20-1; d_call: NA; cdr3_aa: CSAGGALGYEQYF; cdr3_nt: TGCAGTGCAGGGGGTGCCTTAGGGTACGAGCAGTACTTC
j_call: TRBJ1-5; clone_size: few; v_call: TRBV6-1; d_call: TRBD1; cdr3_aa: CASSPLGTEDQPQHF; cdr3_nt: TGTGCCAGCAGCCCCCTCGGGACAGAAGATCAGCCCCAGCATTTT
j_call: TRBJ2-1; clone_size: few; v_call: TRBV7-9; d_call: TRBD2; cdr3_aa: CASTPGGNEQFF; cdr3_nt: TGTGCCAGCACCCCGGGGGGCAATGAGCAGTTCTTC
j_call: TRBJ1-2; clone_size: many; v_call: TRBV6-2/TRBV6-3; d_call: TRBD1; cdr3_aa: CASRPSRGYYGYTF; cdr3_nt: TGTGCCAGCAGACCGTCCAGGGGGTACTATGGCTACACCTTC
j_call: TRBJ1-1; clone_size: few; v_call: TRBV11-3; d_call: NA; cdr3_aa: CASSLNAGDTEAFF; cdr3_nt: TGTGCCAGCAGCTTAAATGCGGGGGACACTGAAGCTTTCTTT
j_call: TRBJ1-2; clone_size: NA; v_call: TRBV29-1; d_call: NA; cdr3_aa: CSVGGSNYGYTF; cdr3_nt: TGCAGCGTGGGAGGTTCCAACTATGGCTACACCTTC
j_call: TRBJ2-7; clone_size: few; v_call: TRBV2; d_call: NA; cdr3_aa: CASRRDLDYEQYF; cdr3_nt: TGTGCCAGCAGGCGAGATCTTGACTACGAGCAGTACTTC
j_call: TRBJ1-1; clone_size: NA; v_call: TRBV29-1; d_call: NA; cdr3_aa: CSVEKGAAFF; cdr3_nt: TGCAGCGTTGAGAAAGGGGCAGCTTTCTTT
j_call: TRBJ2-1; clone_size: many; v_call: TRBV14; d_call: NA; cdr3_aa: CASSQDLTGSEQFF; cdr3_nt: TGTGCCAGCAGCCAAGATTTGACAGGAAGTGAGCAGTTCTTC